The 30 T cell receptor beta chains below all came from one sample that was sequenced in a study of blood T cell repertoires in COVID-19. The protocol was immunoSEQ multiplex PCR, while the TCRdb copy is restricted to in-frame clones and leaves out a portion. The sample holds fewer than 300,000 clones, 85% to 90% seen once. Sequencing used peripheral blood. These receptors were taken from a man aged 45 to 65 with COVID-19, enrolled during active disease.

This clone was seen more than once but under ten times. This chain uses TRBV6-1 with TRBJ2-7; TRBD2 agrees at 11 bases. CDR1 and CDR2 from the germline V gene are MNHNS and SASEGT. This CDR3 is 15 amino acids long. With V trimmed by 1 base and J by 2 bases, 1 base remained unmatched. The CDR3 DNA reads as TGTGCCAGCAGTGAAGAACTAGCGGGGGCCTACGAGCAGTACTTC. Its translation: CASSEELAGAYEQYF.

The J gene is TRBJ2-7, the V gene TRBV5-4, with TRBD2 identical over 7 bases. Germline values: CDR1 SGHNT, CDR2 YYREEE (reference sequence). The CDR3 covers 14 residues. Losses at the gene ends were 4 bases for V and 3 bases for J; bases not matched to a gene: 7. CDR3 residues: CASSQRGLSYEQYF. The CDR3 DNA is TGTGCCAGCAGCCAGCGGGGTCTCAGCTACGAGCAGTACTTC.

This chain connects TRBV11-2 to TRBJ1-1; the D gene is possibly TRBD1 (6 bases). Germline values: CDR1 SGHAT, CDR2 FQNNGV. V gave up 0 bases and J gave up 3 bases, with 11 bases separating them. The length of the CDR3 is 15 residues. The CDR3 bases are TGTGCCAGCAGCTTAGATTACAGGGCTGACACTGAAGCTTTCTTT. Translating it yields CASSLDYRADTEAFF.

J is TRBJ2-1 and V is TRBV12-3 or TRBV12-4; D might be TRBD2 (6 bases). Trimming pared 7 bases from V and 9 bases from J, leaving 13 bases between. This CDR3 is 12 amino acids long. Written as DNA, the CDR3 is TGTGCCAGCACCAAGATGACTAGTGAGCAGTTCTTC. Translation gives CASTKMTSEQFF.

This clone was seen a few times. The rearrangement links TRBV30 to TRBJ1-4; 8 positions match TRBD1. Per germline, CDR1 GTSNPN and CDR2 SVGIG (reference sequence). The ends lost 2 bases at V and 3 bases at J; junction bases unmatched: 8. The CDR3 length is 16 residues. The CDR3: CAWSSARGLANEKLFF. In DNA form, the CDR3 reads TGTGCCTGGAGTTCTGCCAGGGGGCTAGCTAATGAAAAACTGTTTTTT.

The rearrangement links TRBV11-2 to TRBJ2-7; the match to TRBD2 covers 8 bases. This CDR3 has 17 residues. With V trimmed by 4 bases and J by 2 bases, 13 bases remained unmatched. The germline gives CDR1 SGHAT, CDR2 FQNNGV. The CDR3, as DNA: TGTGCCAGCAGCTCGGCCATTATAGCGGGACGCACCTACGAGCAGTACTTC. Its protein product is CASSSAIIAGRTYEQYF.

V is TRBV12-3 or TRBV12-4 and J is TRBJ2-7; 10 nucleotides align to TRBD1. The CDR3 totals 13 residues. V was pared by 4 bases and J by 4 bases, with 1 base of the junction left unmatched. In nucleotides, the CDR3 is TGTGCCAGCAGTTCGGACAGGGGGTACGAGCAGTACTTC. Amino acids: CASSSDRGYEQYF.

This clone appeared a few times. At the DNA level, this CDR3 is encoded by other sequences in the same sample as well. The rearrangement joins TRBV5-1 to TRBJ2-7; no clear D gene. The V end lost 3 bases, the J end lost 1 base, and 2 bases lay between the germline ends. The CDR3 is 11 residues long. Germline V lookup: CDR1 SGHRS, CDR2 YFSETQ. DNA of the CDR3: TGCGCCAGCAGCTCATCCTACGAGCAGTACTTC. Protein sequence: CASSSSYEQYF.

The chain recombines TRBV30 with TRBJ2-2; TRBD1 might be the D (6 bases). The CDR3 spans 15 residues. V shed 0 bases and J shed 0 bases, with 8 bases lying between them. Germline V gene data show CDR1 as GTSNPN and CDR2 as SVGIG (reference sequence). CDR3 in DNA: TGTGCCTGGAGTGTAGGGACATCGAACACCGGGGAGCTGTTTTTT. Translation: CAWSVGTSNTGELFF. Drawing the rest from reference TRBV30 and TRBJ2-2, the complete variable domain is SQTIHQWPATLVQPVGSPLSLECTVEGTSNPNLYWYRQAAGRGLQLLFYSVGIGQISSEVPQNLSASRPQDRQFILSSKKLLLSDSGFYLCAWSVGTSNTGELFFGEGSRLTVL.

The V gene is TRBV5-5, the J gene TRBJ1-5; 8 bases map to TRBD1. V shed 4 bases, J shed 0 bases, and the junction held 6 bases outside the gene matches. In germline, CDR1 is SGHKS, CDR2 YYEKEE (reference sequence). This CDR3 is 16 amino acids long. The CDR3 sequence: CASSVGTGVSNQPQHF. CDR3 coding DNA: TGTGCCAGCAGCGTCGGGACAGGAGTTAGCAATCAGCCCCAGCATTTT.

The V and J genes are TRBV27 and TRBJ2-2; no clear D gene. V was pared by 3 bases and J by 2 bases, with 7 bases between. CDR3 length equals 14 residues. Germline V gene sequence: CDR1 MNHEY, CDR2 SMNVEV (reference sequence). The CDR3 protein is CASSFLVNTGELFF. In DNA, the CDR3 is TGTGCCAGCAGTTTCCTCGTCAACACCGGGGAGCTGTTTTTT.

This clone was recorded once. The chain links TRBV7-9 to TRBJ1-1; the D is unclear. Germline CDR1 is SEHNR and CDR2 is FQNEAQ (reference sequence). V shed 4 bases and J shed 1 base, with 10 bases lying between them. The CDR3 sequence is 14 residues long. In nucleotides, the CDR3 is TGTGCCAGCAGCTCGGGAAGATCGAACACTGAAGCTTTCTTT. The encoded protein is CASSSGRSNTEAFF.

The chain combines TRBV9 with TRBJ1-4, with 9 bases aligning to TRBD1. V gave up 4 bases and J gave up 5 bases; unmatched junction bases: 9. This CDR3 contains 16 residues. Germline lookup yields CDR1 SGDLS and CDR2 YYNGEE. The CDR3 sequence: CASSPRGGQGNEKLFF. The CDR3 coding sequence is TGTGCCAGCAGCCCCCGCGGTGGACAGGGGAATGAAAAACTGTTTTTT.

The V call is TRBV5-1, the J call TRBJ2-7; 10 bases map to TRBD1. CDR1 is SGHRS and CDR2 is YFSETQ in the germline V gene. V lost 0 bases and J lost 5; bases outside the gene matches: 5. CDR3 length equals 15 residues. In DNA, the CDR3 is TGCGCCAGCAGCTTGGGGGGACAGGGGTACGACGAGCAGTACTTC. Protein: CASSLGGQGYDEQYF.

The V and J genes are TRBV29-1 and TRBJ1-1; no clear D gene. This CDR3 is 11 amino acids long. Per germline, CDR1 SQVTM and CDR2 ANQGSEA. Trimming shortened V by 6 bases and J by 3 bases, and 8 bases separated the two germline ends. This CDR3 reads CSVAEDTEAFF. The DNA for the CDR3 is TGCAGCGTCGCCGAGGACACTGAAGCTTTCTTT.

This sequence joins TRBV3-1 (or the pseudogene TRBV3-2) and TRBJ2-3, with 7 bases that match TRBD1. The CDR3 spans 13 residues. V shed 2 bases, J shed 5 bases, and the junction held 1 base outside the gene matches. Germline V lookup: CDR1 LGHDT, CDR2 YNNKEL (reference sequence). In nucleotides, the CDR3 is TGTGCCAGCAGCCAACAGGGGGAAGATACGCAGTATTTT. Protein product: CASSQQGEDTQYF.

CDR3 sequence (DNA): TGTGCCACCAGCAGAGACGGCTACGAGCAGTACTTC. This codes for CATSRDGYEQYF. This sequence joins TRBV15 and TRBJ2-7; D gene ambiguous. Trimming took 0 bases from V and 3 from J, leaving 3 bases between them. Germline V gene lookup returns CDR1 LNHNV and CDR2 YYDKDF (reference sequence). The CDR3 consists of 12 residues.

This clone was detected only a few times. This chain links TRBV6-6 with TRBJ2-5, with 7 bases that match TRBD1. Trimming at V came to 2 bases and at J to 3 bases, leaving 6 bases not matched to a gene. There are 15 residues in the CDR3. The germline CDR1 and CDR2 sequences are MNHNY and SVGAGI (reference sequence). The CDR3 nucleotides are TGTGCCAGCAGTTACCGACAGGGAATCAAAGAGACCCAGTACTTC. It specifies CASSYRQGIKETQYF.

This clone showed up just a few times. This chain links TRBV6-5 with TRBJ2-2; D is unclear. Germline lookup yields CDR1 MNHEY and CDR2 SVGAGI. This CDR3 contains 14 residues. The V end was cut by 1 base, the J end by 0 bases, with 3 bases between. CDR3 coding DNA: TGTGCCAGCAGTTACTTCGCGAACACCGGGGAGCTGTTTTTT. It codes for CASSYFANTGELFF.

V gene TRBV6-5 combines with J gene TRBJ2-2, with D tentatively TRBD1 (6 bases). Trimming removed 6 bases from V and 5 bases from J, with 13 bases in between. In germline, CDR1 is MNHEY, CDR2 SVGAGI. CDR3 length equals 14 residues. CDR3 sequence: CASSRTAQTGELFF. The CDR3 DNA is TGTGCCAGCAGCAGGACAGCCCAAACCGGGGAGCTGTTTTTT.

The chain recombines TRBV24-1 with TRBJ2-1; no firm D call. Germline loops: CDR1 KGHDR, CDR2 SFDVKD. The V gene lost 9 bases and the J gene lost 4 bases, with 6 bases spanning the gap. This CDR3 region has 11 residues. This CDR3 reads CATAHYNEQFF. Here the CDR3 DNA reads TGTGCCACCGCACATTACAATGAGCAGTTCTTC.

The chain recombines TRBV10-3 with TRBJ1-5, with D possibly matching TRBD1 (5 bases). V lost 0 bases and J lost 1, with 10 bases in between. Looked up from germline, CDR1 is ENHRY and CDR2 is SYGVKD. The CDR3 is made up of 16 amino acids. The DNA of the CDR3 is TGTGCCATCAGTGAGTCCGGGGGGTCGAGCAATCAGCCCCAGCATTTT. Translated: CAISESGGSSNQPQHF.

The chain combines TRBV3-1 (or the pseudogene TRBV3-2) with TRBJ2-5; 8 bases align to TRBD2. Germline CDR1 and CDR2: LGHDT and YNNKEL (reference sequence). J lost 0 bases, V lost 4 bases, and 13 bases had no gene match. The CDR3 spans 18 residues. CDR3 residues: CASSPTQDSGTHQETQYF. The CDR3 nucleotides read TGTGCCAGCAGCCCAACCCAAGATAGCGGGACCCACCAAGAGACCCAGTACTTC.

The chain couples TRBV5-6 to TRBJ1-4; a weak D match, TRBD1 (6 bases). The CDR3 is 17 residues long. V was clipped by 0 bases and J by 0 bases, with 12 bases between them. The germline V gene encodes CDR1 SGHDT and CDR2 YYEEEE. This CDR3 reads CASSLVGAASTNEKLFF. As DNA, the CDR3 is TGTGCCAGCAGCTTGGTGGGGGCGGCCTCAACTAATGAAAAACTGTTTTTT. Looking up the rest from reference TRBV5-6 and TRBJ1-4 gives the full variable domain: DAGVTQSPTHLIKTRGQQVTLRCSPKSGHDTVSWYQQALGQGPQFIFQYYEEEERQRGNFPDRFSGHQFPNYSSELNVNALLLGDSALYLCASSLVGAASTNEKLFFGSGTQLSVL.

V gene TRBV28 combines with J gene TRBJ2-3; D is perhaps TRBD2 (5 bases). Between the trimmed V and J ends, which lost 3 bases and 2 bases, there was a span of 24 bases. This CDR3 spans 19 amino acids. The germline V gene has CDR1 MDHEN and CDR2 SYDVKM. CDR3 in amino acids: CASSFLFGLPALATDTQYF. The CDR3 nucleotides are TGTGCCAGCAGTTTTTTGTTTGGGTTACCGGCCCTAGCCACAGATACGCAGTATTTT.

The rearrangement links TRBV5-1 to TRBJ2-7; 8 bases agree with TRBD1. There are 16 residues in the CDR3. The germline gives CDR1 SGHRS, CDR2 YFSETQ. The ends lost 4 bases at V and 0 bases at J; junction bases unmatched: 9. CDR3 coding DNA: TGCGCCAGCAGCAACTTCAGGGGGCACTACTCCTACGAGCAGTACTTC. As protein: CASSNFRGHYSYEQYF.

This clone was detected once. The chain uses TRBV6-2 or TRBV6-3 and TRBJ2-7; TRBD1 agrees at 9 bases. CDR1 and CDR2 from the germline V gene are MNHEY and SVGEGT. The CDR3 has 15 residues. With 5 bases clipped from V and 3 bases from J, the junction kept 8 bases outside the gene matches. The CDR3 coding sequence is TGTGCCAGCAGTCGGACCGGGACAGGGCTCTACGAGCAGTACTTC. It translates to CASSRTGTGLYEQYF.

The chain recombines TRBV5-1 with TRBJ2-3; 8 bases line up with TRBD2. Trimming removed 1 base from V and 1 base from J; junction bases left unmatched: 8. CDR3 size: 17 residues. The V gene's germline CDR1 is SGHRS and CDR2 YFSETQ. Here the CDR3 DNA reads TGCGCCAGCAGCTTGCCCCTGCGGGGGGATGGCACAGATACGCAGTATTTT. Translated: CASSLPLRGDGTDTQYF.

This clone showed up just a few times. The V and J genes are TRBV4-1 and TRBJ1-4, with TRBD1 as a possible D gene (6 bases). Trimming stripped 0 bases from V and 2 bases from J, with 10 bases between. The V gene's germline CDR1 is MGHRA and CDR2 YSYEKL. The CDR3 has 16 amino acids. DNA for the CDR3: TGCGCCAGCAGCCAAGATCGGACAGTGACTAATGAAAAACTGTTTTTT. It is translated as CASSQDRTVTNEKLFF.

The V call is TRBV6-5, the J call TRBJ2-7; possible D gene TRBD1, 5 bases. Germline assignment: CDR1 MNHEY and CDR2 SVGAGI. V lost 6 bases to trimming and J lost 2 bases, with 14 bases between them. The CDR3 is 14 residues long. DNA for the CDR3: TGTGCCAGCAGCTGGGGCGCAGGGACCTACGAGCAGTACTTC. This encodes CASSWGAGTYEQYF.